A single sample is the source of the 27 T cell receptor beta chains below, sequenced in a study of CD8+ T cells in alopecia areata. Sequencing templates came from extracted RNA that was reverse transcribed into cDNA. TCRdb's copy holds only in-frame clones and misses some; the assay was immunoSEQ multiplex PCR. The sample lists 170,000 or so clones; 50% to 75% were seen once. The specimen was CD4+ T cells sorted from blood, collected at week 0. Receptor source: a human donor with alopecia areata.

V is TRBV11-3 and J is TRBJ2-1, with unresolved D. Germline CDR1 reads SGHNT; CDR2 reads YENEEA. V shed 1 base and J shed 4 bases, with 8 bases lying between them. This CDR3 has 14 amino acids. CDR3 DNA sequence: TGTGCCAGCAGCTTAGGCTCCTTATACAATGAGCAGTTCTTC. Its protein product is CASSLGSLYNEQFF.

The chain is built from TRBV29-1 and TRBJ1-1; 8 positions agree with TRBD1. CDR1 and CDR2 (germline): SQVTM, ANQGSEA. V shed 3 bases and J 5 bases; nucleotides not matched to a gene: 5. CDR3 length equals 13 residues. CDR3 sequence (DNA): TGCAGCGTTGATGGGACAGGCGGGACTGAAGCTTTCTTT. Translation: CSVDGTGGTEAFF.

The chain has TRBV29-1 and TRBJ2-1; 9 bases fit TRBD1. Germline V gene lookup returns CDR1 SQVTM and CDR2 ANQGSEA. The CDR3 has 12 amino acids. The CDR3 DNA reads TGCATTGCCGGGACAGGGCCCAATGAGCAGTTCTTC. This encodes CIAGTGPNEQFF.

This chain joins TRBV29-1 and TRBJ1-2; no reliable D call. V was shortened by 4 bases and J by 10 bases, with 19 bases between the two germline ends. This CDR3 spans 13 amino acids. Germline CDR1 SQVTM, CDR2 ANQGSEA. CDR3 bases: TGCAGCGTTGCGGCCTCATACCTCGGCGTCTACACCTTC. Amino acid sequence: CSVAASYLGVYTF.

CDR3 in amino acids: CSHTPGASTDTQYF. CDR3 coding DNA: TGCAGCCATACTCCGGGGGCTAGCACAGATACGCAGTATTTT. The genes are TRBV29-1 and TRBJ2-3, with D perhaps given as TRBD1 or TRBD2 (6 bases each). This CDR3 region has 14 residues. The V end lost 8 bases, the J end lost 0 bases, and 15 bases lay between the germline ends. Germline lookup yields CDR1 SQVTM and CDR2 ANQGSEA.

The chain has TRBV21-1 and TRBJ1-2; the listed D gene, TRBD1, was not tested against the DNA. TRBV21-1 is tagged as a pseudogene. The CDR3 sequence is 17 residues long. The chain's CDR3 is CASSAGPQGREVDGYTF. The CDR3 DNA follows: TGTGCCAGCAGCGCCGGCCCACAGGGAAGAGAGGTCGATGGCTACACCTTC.

The rearrangement links TRBV10-3 to TRBJ2-5; 10 bases align to TRBD2. CDR1 and CDR2 from the germline V gene are ENHRY and SYGVKD. CDR3 size: 13 residues. V lost 6 bases and J lost 4; bases outside the gene matches: 2. This CDR3 is CAIRVAGGETQYF. The CDR3 nucleotides are TGTGCCATCAGAGTAGCGGGGGGAGAGACCCAGTACTTC.

The chain has TRBV20-1 and TRBJ2-1, with D uncertain. The germline V gene encodes CDR1 DFQATT and CDR2 SNEGSKA (reference sequence). The CDR3 consists of 10 residues. Trimming removed 6 bases at V and 10 bases at J, with 10 bases between. As DNA, the CDR3 is TGCAGTGCAAATCAAGGGGAGCAGTTCTTC. Its translation is CSANQGEQFF.

The chain combines TRBV5-6 with TRBJ2-5; the D gene is possibly TRBD1 (5 bases). CDR3 length: 17 amino acids. Per the germline V gene, CDR1 is SGHDT and CDR2 is YYEEEE. Trimming took off 0 bases at V and 4 bases at J, with 19 bases between the two ends. CDR3 sequence (DNA): TGTGCCAGCAGCTTGGATAGAGGACCAGGGTCCTCAGAGACCCAGTACTTC. It translates to CASSLDRGPGSSETQYF.

The V call is TRBV10-3, the J call TRBJ2-7, with a tentative D call TRBD2 (5 bases). Looked up from germline, CDR1 is ENHRY and CDR2 is SYGVKD. This CDR3 is built from 12 residues. V dropped 5 bases and J dropped 1 base, with 6 bases sitting between them. In DNA, the CDR3 is TGTGCCATCAGTCGGACTTCCTACGAGCAGTACTTC. It specifies CAISRTSYEQYF.

The J gene is TRBJ2-7, the V gene TRBV30, with D perhaps matching TRBD1 (5 bases). There are 16 residues in the CDR3. V was trimmed by 2 bases and J by 6 bases, leaving 23 bases between them. Germline assignment: CDR1 GTSNPN and CDR2 SVGIG (reference sequence). The chain's CDR3 is CAWSPARTTAIVEQYF. CDR3 DNA: TGTGCCTGGAGTCCAGCCCGGACGACAGCCATAGTCGAGCAGTACTTC.

J is TRBJ1-2 and V is TRBV15, with a weak D call TRBD1 (6 bases). V lost 1 base and J 1 base, leaving 10 bases between the germline ends. CDR3 length equals 15 residues. Germline V lookup: CDR1 LNHNV, CDR2 YYDKDF (reference sequence). CDR3 protein: CATSRVLGGNYGYTF. The DNA of the CDR3 is TGTGCCACCAGCAGAGTGCTAGGGGGTAACTATGGCTACACCTTC.

The chain carries TRBV9 and TRBJ2-5; D ambiguous. Germline CDR1 and CDR2: SGDLS and YYNGEE. The CDR3 sequence is 13 residues long. The V gene lost 7 bases and the J gene lost 3 bases, with 13 bases spanning the gap. The CDR3 protein is CASGYSPKETQYF. The CDR3 bases are TGTGCCAGCGGTTACTCCCCTAAAGAGACCCAGTACTTC.

The rearrangement uses TRBV4-1 and TRBJ1-1; 9 nucleotides agree with TRBD1. This CDR3 spans 15 amino acids. Germline values: CDR1 MGHRA, CDR2 YSYEKL. The V and J ends lost 2 bases and 3 bases, in that order; junction bases with no gene match: 4. In nucleotides, the CDR3 is TGCGCCAGCAGCCAACCGGACAGGGGTCACACTGAAGCTTTCTTT. Translated: CASSQPDRGHTEAFF.

The chain carries TRBV30 and TRBJ2-7, with TRBD2 as a possible D gene (7 bases). The CDR3 has 16 amino acids. The V gene lost 0 bases and the J gene lost 0 bases, with 15 bases spanning the gap. Germline V gene sequence: CDR1 GTSNPN, CDR2 SVGIG (reference sequence). The CDR3 nucleotides are TGTGCCTGGAGTGTTTGGGCGGGGGCAGTCTCCTACGAGCAGTACTTC. This sequence encodes CAWSVWAGAVSYEQYF.

J is TRBJ1-2 and V is TRBV19; D is perhaps TRBD1 (6 bases). CDR3 length: 13 residues. With 7 bases removed from V and 2 bases from J, the gap between germline ends came to 11 bases. Germline V gene sequence: CDR1 LNHDA, CDR2 SQIVND (reference sequence). The CDR3 DNA follows: TGTGCCAGTATGAAGGGGGAGAACTATGGCTACACCTTC. Its protein is CASMKGENYGYTF. Together with reference TRBV19 and TRBJ1-2, the CDR3 gives the full variable domain: DGGITQSPKYLFRKEGQNVTLSCEQNLNHDAMYWYRQDPGQGLRLIYYSQIVNDFQKGDIAEGYSVSREKKESFPLTVTSAQKNPTAFYLCASMKGENYGYTFGSGTRLTVV.

The rearrangement links TRBV5-1 to TRBJ1-2, with no clear D. Germline CDR1 is SGHRS and CDR2 is YFSETQ. V was cut by 5 bases and J by 4 bases, with 12 bases left in between. This CDR3 spans 13 amino acids. Here the CDR3 DNA reads TGCGCCAGCAGTGCGGCTTTTGCCTATGGCTACACCTTC. Translating it yields CASSAAFAYGYTF.

In nucleotides, the CDR3 is TGCGCCAGCAGCGCCCGAGGGGATGGCGAGCAGTACTTC. The encoded protein is CASSARGDGEQYF. The V gene is TRBV5-1, the J gene TRBJ2-7; D could derive from TRBD1 or TRBD2 (5 bases each). V shed 4 bases and J shed 6 bases, with 14 bases lying between them. Looked up from germline, CDR1 is SGHRS and CDR2 is YFSETQ. This CDR3 is 13 amino acids long.

The chain couples TRBV29-1 to TRBJ2-2, with TRBD2 matching over 10 bases. The CDR3 is 18 residues long. Unmatched junction bases numbered 11, after V lost 2 bases and J lost 2 bases. CDR1 and CDR2 (germline): SQVTM, ANQGSEA. CDR3 bases: TGCAGCGTTGAATACTCTAGCGGGGGTACCGAAAACACCGGGGAGCTGTTTTTT. Protein sequence: CSVEYSSGGTENTGELFF.

This sequence joins TRBV4-1 and TRBJ2-3; TRBD1 agrees at 11 bases. The CDR3 has 16 residues. The V segment lost 4 bases and the J segment 6 bases; nucleotides outside the gene matches: 9. Per germline, CDR1 MGHRA and CDR2 YSYEKL. The CDR3 sequence is CASSPRRDRGGDTQYF. The CDR3 coding sequence is TGCGCCAGCAGCCCCCGCCGGGACAGGGGGGGTGATACGCAGTATTTT.

V and J are TRBV5-5 and TRBJ1-2; D might be TRBD1 (6 bases). Germline CDR1 SGHKS, CDR2 YYEKEE (reference sequence). The CDR3 is 14 amino acids. V was cut by 4 bases and J by 7 bases, with 17 bases left in between. CDR3 DNA sequence: TGTGCCAGCAGCCAAGCTTCCGGGACAACTGGCTACACCTTC. It yields the protein CASSQASGTTGYTF.

The chain links TRBV7-9 to TRBJ1-6; D may be TRBD1 (6 bases). The germline CDR1 and CDR2 sequences are SEHNR and FQNEAQ (reference sequence). The CDR3 has 15 amino acids. V lost 1 base and J lost 7, with 11 bases in between. The CDR3 DNA is TGTGCCAGCAGCTTAGGTGGGGGCCAGAATTCACCCCTCCACTTT. Its protein product is CASSLGGGQNSPLHF.

The V call is TRBV6-5, the J call TRBJ2-1; D ambiguous. The CDR3 runs 11 residues. Germline assignment: CDR1 MNHEY and CDR2 SVGAGI. V was clipped by 6 bases and J by 10 bases, with 10 bases between them. The CDR3, as DNA: TGTGCCAGCAGCAACGGGCCCGAGCAGTTCTTC. It yields the protein CASSNGPEQFF.

The chain has TRBV30 and TRBJ2-5; D remains ambiguous. CDR3 size: 13 residues. Per germline, CDR1 GTSNPN and CDR2 SVGIG (reference sequence). Deletions cut 0 bases from V and 3 bases from J, with 8 bases between. The CDR3 region is CAWSVLMEETQYF. In nucleotides, the CDR3 is TGTGCCTGGAGTGTACTTATGGAAGAGACCCAGTACTTC.

The CDR3: CASSLSGRGSAYEQYF. The CDR3 DNA reads as TGTGCCAGCAGTTTATCGGGGAGGGGCTCCGCCTACGAGCAGTACTTC. This chain joins TRBV27 and TRBJ2-7; 7 positions match TRBD2. V trimming: 0 bases; J trimming: 2 bases; junction bases outside the gene matches: 7. Germline loops: CDR1 MNHEY, CDR2 SMNVEV (reference sequence). The CDR3 covers 16 residues.

The J gene is TRBJ2-1, the V gene TRBV10-3; 10 positions match TRBD1. Looked up from germline, CDR1 is ENHRY and CDR2 is SYGVKD. Trimming cost V 3 bases and J 3 bases; bases outside gene matches: 5. There are 16 residues in the CDR3. This chain's CDR3 is CAISEWDRGNYNEQFF. For the CDR3, the DNA is TGTGCCATCAGTGAATGGGACAGGGGAAACTACAATGAGCAGTTCTTC.

The chain joins TRBV29-1 to TRBJ1-5; weak D call: TRBD1 (5 bases). This CDR3 has 16 residues. V was pared by 0 bases and J by 7 bases, with 19 bases between. The V gene's germline CDR1 is SQVTM and CDR2 ANQGSEA. DNA of the CDR3: TGCAGCGTTGAAGATCGGGGGGACTGGAAAGTCCAGCCCCAGCATTTT. Amino acid sequence: CSVEDRGDWKVQPQHF.